A single sample is the source of the 3 T cell receptor beta chains below, sequenced in a study of blood T cells in healthy people across ages. A second PCR, run for 7 to 11 cycles, used a sample-barcoded 5' primer plus a J-beta primer mix. TCRdb re-analysed the 5' RACE reads in MiXCR, keeping a single row per CDR3 protein. This sample has roughly 2 million distinct CDR3 sequences, with 40% to 55% found just once. Sequenced input: blood. The receptors were gathered from a woman between 40 and 50 years old in good health.

The V and J genes are TRBV10-3 and TRBJ2-3; D possibly uses TRBD1 or TRBD2 (5 bases each). There are 15 residues in the CDR3. Trimming removed 5 bases at V and 0 bases at J, with 12 bases between. Germline V gives CDR1 ENHRY, CDR2 SYGVKD. CDR3 in DNA: TGTGCCATCAGTAGGGACGGTGCTAGCACAGATACGCAGTATTTT. This encodes CAISRDGASTDTQYF.

Of note for this clonotype: The junction departs from the called germline gene at one end, perhaps through a read error. The rearrangement uses TRBV7-3 and TRBJ2-1; 12 nucleotides match TRBD2. The CDR3 spans 15 residues. Looked up from germline, CDR1 is SGHTA and CDR2 is FQGTGA. CDR3: CASSSLAGGGNEPFF. CDR3 nucleotides: TGTGCCAGCAGCTCTCTAGCGGGGGGGGGCAATGAGCCGTTCTTC.

The CDR3 sequence is CASSSRAGDRVNSPLHF. The CDR3, as DNA: TGTGCCAGCAGCTCCCGGGCCGGGGACAGGGTGAATTCACCCCTCCACTTT. V is TRBV9 and J is TRBJ1-6; 9 bases line up with TRBD1. V lost 4 bases, J lost 7 bases, and 12 bases stayed unmatched. The CDR3 runs to 17 residues. The germline V gene has CDR1 SGDLS and CDR2 YYNGEE.